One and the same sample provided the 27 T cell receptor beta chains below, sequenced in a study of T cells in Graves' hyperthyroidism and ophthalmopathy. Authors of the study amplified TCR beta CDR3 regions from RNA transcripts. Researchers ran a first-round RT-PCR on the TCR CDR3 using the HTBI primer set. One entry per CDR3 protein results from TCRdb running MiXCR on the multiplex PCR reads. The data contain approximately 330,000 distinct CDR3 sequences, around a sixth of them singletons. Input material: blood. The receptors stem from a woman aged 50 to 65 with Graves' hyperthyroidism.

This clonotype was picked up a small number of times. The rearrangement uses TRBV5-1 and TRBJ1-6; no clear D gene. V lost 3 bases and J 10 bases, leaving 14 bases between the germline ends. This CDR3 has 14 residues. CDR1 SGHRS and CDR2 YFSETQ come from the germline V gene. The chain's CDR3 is CASSYQEKGSPLHF. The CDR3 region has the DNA TGCGCCAGCAGCTACCAGGAGAAAGGCTCACCCCTCCACTTT.

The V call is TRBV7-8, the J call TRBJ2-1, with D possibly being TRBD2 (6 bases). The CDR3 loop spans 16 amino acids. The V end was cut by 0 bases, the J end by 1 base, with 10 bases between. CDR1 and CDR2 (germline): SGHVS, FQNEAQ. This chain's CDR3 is CASSLASGTSYNEQFF. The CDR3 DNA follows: TGTGCCAGCAGCTTAGCCTCCGGGACTTCCTACAATGAGCAGTTCTTC.

The CDR3 nucleotides read TGCGCCAGCAGCCTGTCCCCCCCCACCGGGGAGCTGTTTTTT. It translates to CASSLSPPTGELFF. The V and J genes are TRBV5-1 and TRBJ2-2; D is ambiguous. The CDR3 length is 14 residues. V was cut by 4 bases and J by 4 bases, with 11 bases left in between. CDR1 is SGHRS and CDR2 is YFSETQ in the germline V gene.

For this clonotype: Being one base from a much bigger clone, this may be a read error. This CDR3 reads CASSSLGVAATDTQYF. As DNA, the CDR3 is TGTGCCAGCAGCTCCTTAGGGGTAGCGGCCACAGATACGCAGTATTTT. V and J are TRBV7-9 and TRBJ2-3, with D possibly being TRBD2 (6 bases). The CDR3 is 16 amino acids. The V and J ends lost 4 bases and 2 bases respectively, with 16 bases between them. CDR1 is SEHNR, CDR2 FQNEAQ, per germline (reference sequence).

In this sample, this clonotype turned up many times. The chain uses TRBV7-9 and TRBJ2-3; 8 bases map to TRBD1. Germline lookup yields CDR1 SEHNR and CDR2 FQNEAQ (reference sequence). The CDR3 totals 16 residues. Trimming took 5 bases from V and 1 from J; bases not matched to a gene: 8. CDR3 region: CASSPGPGQGTDTQYF. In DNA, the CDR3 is TGTGCCAGCAGCCCCGGGCCGGGACAGGGCACAGATACGCAGTATTTT.

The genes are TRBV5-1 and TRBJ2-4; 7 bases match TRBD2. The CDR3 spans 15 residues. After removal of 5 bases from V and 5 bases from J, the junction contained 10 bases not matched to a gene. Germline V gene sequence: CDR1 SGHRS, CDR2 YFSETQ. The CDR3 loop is CASSRVGGVENIQYF. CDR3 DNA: TGCGCCAGCAGTCGAGTTGGGGGGGTTGAAAACATTCAGTACTTC.

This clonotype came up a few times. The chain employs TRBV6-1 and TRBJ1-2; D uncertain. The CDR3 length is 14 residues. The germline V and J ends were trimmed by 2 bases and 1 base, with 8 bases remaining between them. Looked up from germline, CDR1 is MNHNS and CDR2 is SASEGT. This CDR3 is CASSEPGVNYGYTF. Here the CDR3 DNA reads TGTGCCAGCAGTGAACCCGGGGTTAACTATGGCTACACCTTC.

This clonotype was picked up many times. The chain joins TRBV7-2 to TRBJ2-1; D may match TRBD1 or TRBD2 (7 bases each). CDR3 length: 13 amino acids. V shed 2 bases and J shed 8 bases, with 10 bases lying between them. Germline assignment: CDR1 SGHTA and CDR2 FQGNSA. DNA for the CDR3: TGTGCCAGCAGCTTACAGGGGGGGCATGAGCAGTTCTTC. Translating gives CASSLQGGHEQFF.

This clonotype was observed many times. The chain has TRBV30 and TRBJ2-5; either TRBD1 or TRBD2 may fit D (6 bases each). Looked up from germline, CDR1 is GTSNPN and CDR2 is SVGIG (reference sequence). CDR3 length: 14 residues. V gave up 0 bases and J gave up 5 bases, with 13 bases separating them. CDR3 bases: TGTGCCTGGAGTGTTGTAGGGGGGAGGGAGACCCAGTACTTC. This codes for CAWSVVGGRETQYF.

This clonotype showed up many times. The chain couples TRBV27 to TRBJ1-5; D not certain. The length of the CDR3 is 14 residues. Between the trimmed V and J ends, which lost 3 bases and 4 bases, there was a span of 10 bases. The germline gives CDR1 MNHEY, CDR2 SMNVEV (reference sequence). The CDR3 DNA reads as TGTGCCAGCAGTTTGTTGGGGAGTAATCAGCCCCAGCATTTT. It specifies CASSLLGSNQPQHF.

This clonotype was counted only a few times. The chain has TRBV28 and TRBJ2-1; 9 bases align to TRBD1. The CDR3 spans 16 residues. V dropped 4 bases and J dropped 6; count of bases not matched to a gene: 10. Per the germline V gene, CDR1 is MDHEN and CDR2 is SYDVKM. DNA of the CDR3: TGTGCCAGCAGTTCCGGGGGGACAGGGTACCCCAATGAGCAGTTCTTC. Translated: CASSSGGTGYPNEQFF.

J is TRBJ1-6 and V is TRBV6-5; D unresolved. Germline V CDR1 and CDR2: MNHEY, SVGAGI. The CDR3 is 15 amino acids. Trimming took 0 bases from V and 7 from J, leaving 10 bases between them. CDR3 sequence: CASSYSRHGNSPLHF. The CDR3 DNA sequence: TGTGCCAGCAGTTACTCTCGGCACGGGAATTCACCCCTCCACTTT.

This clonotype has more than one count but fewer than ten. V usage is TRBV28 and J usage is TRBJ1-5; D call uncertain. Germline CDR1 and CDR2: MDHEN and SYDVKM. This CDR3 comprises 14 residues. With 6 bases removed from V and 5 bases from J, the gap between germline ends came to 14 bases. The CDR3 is CASSPGILDQPQHF. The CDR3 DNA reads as TGTGCCAGCAGCCCGGGAATTCTGGATCAGCCCCAGCATTTT.

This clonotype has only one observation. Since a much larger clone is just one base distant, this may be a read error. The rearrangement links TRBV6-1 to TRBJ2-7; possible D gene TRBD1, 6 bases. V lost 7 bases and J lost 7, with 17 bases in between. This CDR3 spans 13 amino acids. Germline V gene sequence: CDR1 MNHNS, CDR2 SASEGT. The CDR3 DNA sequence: TGTGCCAGCATCGAAACAGGGCGAGGGGAGCAGTACTTC. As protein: CASIETGRGEQYF.

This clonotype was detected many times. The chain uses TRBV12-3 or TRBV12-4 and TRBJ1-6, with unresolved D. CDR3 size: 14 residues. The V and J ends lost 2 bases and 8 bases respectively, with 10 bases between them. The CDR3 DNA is TGTGCCAGCAGTTTATCTCTAGCACATTCACCCCTCCACTTT. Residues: CASSLSLAHSPLHF.

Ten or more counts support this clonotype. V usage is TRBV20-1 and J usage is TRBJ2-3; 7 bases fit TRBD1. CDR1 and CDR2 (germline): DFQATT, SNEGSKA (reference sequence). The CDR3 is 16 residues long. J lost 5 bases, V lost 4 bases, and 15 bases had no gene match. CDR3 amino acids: CSATRHTGDGGDTQYF. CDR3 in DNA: TGCAGTGCTACGCGCCATACAGGGGATGGGGGAGATACGCAGTATTTT.

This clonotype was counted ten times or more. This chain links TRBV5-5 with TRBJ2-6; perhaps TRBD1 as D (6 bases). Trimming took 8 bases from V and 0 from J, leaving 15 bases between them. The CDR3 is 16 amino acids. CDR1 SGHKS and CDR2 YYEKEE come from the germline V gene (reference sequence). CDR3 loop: CASDRQDHSGANVLTF. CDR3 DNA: TGTGCCAGTGATCGACAGGACCACTCTGGGGCCAACGTCCTGACTTTC.

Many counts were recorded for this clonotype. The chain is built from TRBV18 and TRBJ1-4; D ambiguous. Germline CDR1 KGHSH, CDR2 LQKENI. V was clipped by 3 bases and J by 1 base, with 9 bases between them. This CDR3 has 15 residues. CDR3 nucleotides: TGTGCCAGCTCACCCGGGGTTGGAACTAATGAAAAACTGTTTTTT. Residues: CASSPGVGTNEKLFF.

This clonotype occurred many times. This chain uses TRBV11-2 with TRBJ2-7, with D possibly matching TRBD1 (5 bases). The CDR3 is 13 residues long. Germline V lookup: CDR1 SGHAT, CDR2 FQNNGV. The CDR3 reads CASSLDSTYEQYV. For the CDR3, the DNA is TGTGCCAGCAGCCTAGACAGTACCTACGAGCAGTACGTC.

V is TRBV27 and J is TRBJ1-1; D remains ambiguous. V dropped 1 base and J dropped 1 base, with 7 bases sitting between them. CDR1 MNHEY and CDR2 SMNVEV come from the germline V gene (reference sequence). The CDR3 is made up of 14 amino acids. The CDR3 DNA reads TGTGCCAGCAGTTTATGGGCCGCGAACACTGAAGCTTTCTTT. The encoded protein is CASSLWAANTEAFF.

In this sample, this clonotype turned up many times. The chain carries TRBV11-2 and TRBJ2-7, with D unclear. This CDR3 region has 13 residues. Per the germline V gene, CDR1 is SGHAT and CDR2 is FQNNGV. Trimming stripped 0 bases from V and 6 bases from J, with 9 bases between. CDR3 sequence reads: CASSLDSSREQYV. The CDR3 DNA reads TGTGCCAGCAGCTTAGATTCAAGTCGCGAGCAGTACGTC.

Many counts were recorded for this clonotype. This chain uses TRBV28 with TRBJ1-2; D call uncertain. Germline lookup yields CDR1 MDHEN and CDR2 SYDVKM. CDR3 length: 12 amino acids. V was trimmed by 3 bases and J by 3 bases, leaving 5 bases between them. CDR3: CASSFTDYGYTF. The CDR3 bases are TGTGCCAGCAGTTTCACGGACTATGGCTACACCTTC.

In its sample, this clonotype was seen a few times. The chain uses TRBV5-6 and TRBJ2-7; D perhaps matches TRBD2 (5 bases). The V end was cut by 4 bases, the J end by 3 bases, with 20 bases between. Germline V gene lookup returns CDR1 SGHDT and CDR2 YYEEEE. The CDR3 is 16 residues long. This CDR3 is CASSISAGPGIYEQYF. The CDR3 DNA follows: TGTGCCAGCAGCATCTCGGCGGGCCCGGGAATCTACGAGCAGTACTTC.

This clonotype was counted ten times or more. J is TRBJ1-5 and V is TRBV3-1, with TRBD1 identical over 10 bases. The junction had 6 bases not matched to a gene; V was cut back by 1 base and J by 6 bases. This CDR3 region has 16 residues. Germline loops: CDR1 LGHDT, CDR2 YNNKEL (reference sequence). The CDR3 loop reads CASSQGQGAGIQPQHF. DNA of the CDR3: TGTGCCAGCAGCCAAGGACAGGGGGCAGGCATTCAGCCCCAGCATTTT. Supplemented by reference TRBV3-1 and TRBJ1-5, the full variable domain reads DTAVSQTPKYLVTQMGNDKSIKCEQNLGHDTMYWYKQDSKKFLKIMFSYNNKELIINETVPNRFSPKSPDKAHLNLHINSLELGDSAVYFCASSQGQGAGIQPQHFGDGTRLSIL.

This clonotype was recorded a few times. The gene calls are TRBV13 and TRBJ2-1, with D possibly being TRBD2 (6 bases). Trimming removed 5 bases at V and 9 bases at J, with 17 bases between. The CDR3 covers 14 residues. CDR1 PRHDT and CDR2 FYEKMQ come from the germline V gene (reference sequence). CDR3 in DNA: TGTGCCAGCAGCCCGAACCTTAGGGGAGGTGAGCAGTTCTTC. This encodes CASSPNLRGGEQFF.

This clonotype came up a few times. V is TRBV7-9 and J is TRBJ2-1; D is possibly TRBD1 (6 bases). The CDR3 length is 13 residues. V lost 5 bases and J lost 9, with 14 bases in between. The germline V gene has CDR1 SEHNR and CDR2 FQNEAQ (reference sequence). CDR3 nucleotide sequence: TGTGCCAGCAGCGGTACAGGGTCGGGTGAGCAGTTCTTC. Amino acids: CASSGTGSGEQFF.

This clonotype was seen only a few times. CDR3 sequence reads: CASSRETGMGNTGELFF. The CDR3 DNA sequence: TGTGCCAGCAGCCGGGAGACAGGGATGGGGAACACCGGGGAGCTGTTTTTT. This chain uses TRBV12-3 or TRBV12-4 with TRBJ2-2, with D perhaps TRBD1 (7 bases). The CDR3 totals 17 residues. V dropped 6 bases and J dropped 1 base, with 18 bases sitting between them.